The 26 T cell receptor beta chains below were found in one sample sequenced in a study of shared clonotypes between healthy human individuals. Naive CD8 cells comprised CD45RO-negative, CCR7-positively selected cells, excluding terminally differentiated effector memory CD45RA+ cells. The protocol was immunoSEQ multiplex PCR, while the TCRdb copy is restricted to in-frame clones and leaves out a portion. The sample consists of around 1.9 million clones, 85% to 95% of them appearing once. Sequenced sample: naive CD8+ T cells from PBMCs. These receptors were taken from a man younger than 35 in good health. Some clones in this sample may be carry-over from other donors' samples.

This sequence joins TRBV28 and TRBJ1-1; 7 bases fit TRBD1. The V gene end was trimmed by 6 bases and the J gene end by 0 bases; junction bases not matched to a gene: 7. Germline assignment: CDR1 MDHEN and CDR2 SYDVKM. The CDR3 is 15 residues long. The CDR3 spells CASRETGFMNTEAFF. CDR3 nucleotides: TGTGCCAGCAGGGAGACAGGGTTCATGAACACTGAAGCTTTCTTT.

This clone was recorded once. Other DNA sequences from this sample encode an identical CDR3 as well. This chain uses TRBV28 with TRBJ2-2, with a weak D call TRBD2 (6 bases). V lost 3 bases, J lost 7 bases, and 9 bases lay in between. The V gene's germline CDR1 is MDHEN and CDR2 SYDVKM. The CDR3 covers 13 residues. CDR3 nucleotide sequence: TGTGCCAGCAGTTTTTTGGAGGGCGGGGAGCTGTTTTTT. It specifies CASSFLEGGELFF.

For this clone: Different DNA sequences within this sample yield the same CDR3. This rearrangement joins TRBV27 to TRBJ1-5; possibly TRBD1 for D (5 bases). The V gene lost 1 base and the J gene lost 4 bases, with 11 bases spanning the gap. Germline CDR1 MNHEY, CDR2 SMNVEV (reference sequence). This CDR3 is built from 15 residues. As DNA, the CDR3 is TGTGCCAGCAGTTTATATCGGGGGTTGAATCAGCCCCAGCATTTT. This gives the protein CASSLYRGLNQPQHF.

The J gene is TRBJ2-1, the V gene TRBV5-6; D is possibly TRBD1 or TRBD2 (7 bases each). The V gene lost 3 bases and the J gene lost 4 bases, with 26 bases spanning the gap. The CDR3 covers 19 residues. Germline V gene data show CDR1 as SGHDT and CDR2 as YYEEEE. The CDR3 region has the DNA TGTGCCAGCAGCTCCCTTATACAGACAGGGACTACCCCTTACAATGAGCAGTTCTTC. Its translation is CASSSLIQTGTTPYNEQFF.

The chain joins TRBV25-1 to TRBJ1-1; possible D gene TRBD1, 5 bases. Deletions cut 2 bases from V and 7 bases from J, with 5 bases between. The CDR3 runs 11 residues. Germline-derived CDR1 and CDR2 are MGHDK and SYGVNS. CDR3 residues: CASSEGGEAFF. The DNA for the CDR3 is TGTGCCAGCAGTGAAGGGGGTGAAGCTTTCTTT. Looking up the rest from reference TRBV25-1 and TRBJ1-1 gives the full variable domain: EADIYQTPRYLVIGTGKKITLECSQTMGHDKMYWYQQDPGMELHLIHYSYGVNSTEKGDLSSESTVSRIRTEHFPLTLESARPSHTSQYLCASSEGGEAFFGQGTRLTVV.

This CDR3 reads CASSPEISSYNEQFF. The CDR3 DNA follows: TGTGCCAGCTCACCCGAGATAAGCTCCTACAATGAGCAGTTCTTC. The rearrangement joins TRBV18 to TRBJ2-1; D unresolved. Germline CDR1 and CDR2: KGHSH and LQKENI. V was cut by 3 bases and J by 0 bases, with 9 bases left in between. This CDR3 spans 15 amino acids.

J is TRBJ2-6 and V is TRBV7-9; no reliable D call. The germline V gene has CDR1 SEHNR and CDR2 FQNEAQ (reference sequence). This CDR3 contains 15 residues. The ends were cut back, 0 bases at V and 4 bases at J, with 7 bases in the middle. CDR3 protein: CASSLAPTGANVLTF. CDR3 in DNA: TGTGCCAGCAGCTTAGCGCCCACCGGGGCCAACGTCCTGACTTTC. Complete variable domain (other parts from reference TRBV7-9 and TRBJ2-6): DTGVSQNPRHKITKRGQNVTFRCDPISEHNRLYWYRQTLGQGPEFLTYFQNEAQLEKSRLLSDRFSAERPKGSFSTLEIQRTEQGDSAMYLCASSLAPTGANVLTFGAGSRLTVL.

A single count supports this clone. The chain uses TRBV29-1 and TRBJ1-2; TRBD1 matches 9 bases. Germline V gene data show CDR1 as SQVTM and CDR2 as ANQGSEA. The junction had 6 bases not matched to a gene; V was cut back by 6 bases and J by 4 bases. The CDR3 contains 13 residues. The CDR3 sequence: CSVGDREAYGYTF. In nucleotides, the CDR3 is TGCAGCGTGGGGGACAGGGAGGCCTATGGCTACACCTTC.

This chain connects TRBV14 to TRBJ2-1; weak D call: TRBD1 (6 bases). The CDR3 length is 15 residues. Germline V CDR1 and CDR2: SGHDN, FVKESK. V lost 5 bases and J lost 4, with 15 bases in between. CDR3 residues: CASSGQRNRYNEQFF. For the CDR3, the DNA is TGTGCCAGCAGCGGACAGCGGAACCGGTACAATGAGCAGTTCTTC.

As to this clone: Different DNA sequences within this sample yield the same CDR3. The genes are TRBV6-5 and TRBJ2-5; 7 bases agree with TRBD1. Unmatched junction bases numbered 2, after V lost 0 bases and J lost 1 base. Germline CDR1 is MNHEY and CDR2 is SVGAGI. The CDR3 loop spans 15 amino acids. Written as DNA, the CDR3 is TGTGCCAGCAGTTACTCACAGGGGCTCCAAGAGACCCAGTACTTC. It encodes CASSYSQGLQETQYF.

V is TRBV2 and J is TRBJ1-1; D is ambiguous. This CDR3 is built from 12 residues. Germline loops: CDR1 SNHLY, CDR2 FYNNEI. Deletions cut 3 bases from V and 3 bases from J, with 5 bases between. Here the CDR3 reads CASSDDDTEAFF. The CDR3 DNA reads as TGTGCCAGCAGTGATGACGACACTGAAGCTTTCTTT. The full variable domain, completed using reference TRBV2 and TRBJ1-1, is EPEVTQTPSHQVTQMGQEVILRCVPISNHLYFYWYRQILGQKVEFLVSFYNNEISEKSEIFDDQFSVERPDGSNFTLKIRSTKLEDSAMYFCASSDDDTEAFFGQGTRLTVV.

This clone was picked up one time. The chain employs TRBV28 and TRBJ2-7, with no clear D. V was shortened by 8 bases and J by 3 bases, with 14 bases between the two germline ends. Germline loops: CDR1 MDHEN, CDR2 SYDVKM. CDR3 length equals 13 residues. For the CDR3, the DNA is TGTGCCAGCCGTAACAGAGCCAACTACGAGCAGTACTTC. This encodes CASRNRANYEQYF. Full variable domain (remainder filled in from reference TRBV28 and TRBJ2-7): DVKVTQSSRYLVKRTGEKVFLECVQDMDHENMFWYRQDPGLGLRLIYFSYDVKMKEKGDIPEGYSVSREKKERFSLILESASTNQTSMYLCASRNRANYEQYFGPGTRLTVT.

As regards this clone: A read error is possible here, since a much larger clone lies one base away. The chain recombines TRBV28 with TRBJ2-7, with 7 positions matching TRBD1. CDR3 length: 13 amino acids. With V trimmed by 6 bases and J by 2 bases, 4 bases remained unmatched. Per the germline V gene, CDR1 is MDHEN and CDR2 is SYDVKM. The CDR3 protein is CASRWGQTYEQYF. The DNA of the CDR3 is TGTGCCAGCAGATGGGGACAGACCTACGAGCAGTACTTC.

The CDR3 DNA sequence: TGTGCCAGCAGCTACCCGGGACCAAGCGGCGAGCAGTACTTC. Translating gives CASSYPGPSGEQYF. V usage is TRBV7-9 and J usage is TRBJ2-7, with D possibly being TRBD1 or TRBD2 (5 bases each). Germline CDR1 is SEHNR and CDR2 is FQNEAQ (reference sequence). V lost 4 bases and J lost 6, with 16 bases in between. The CDR3 runs to 14 residues.

This clone showed up just once. The chain joins TRBV7-9 to TRBJ1-1; D uncertain. Trimming stripped 5 bases from V and 0 bases from J, with 13 bases between. The CDR3 runs to 15 residues. The germline V gene has CDR1 SEHNR and CDR2 FQNEAQ (reference sequence). In DNA form, the CDR3 reads TGTGCCAGCAGCGCCCCCACACCTATGAACACTGAAGCTTTCTTT. Protein sequence: CASSAPTPMNTEAFF.

Of note for this clone: This sample also contains other DNA sequences that code for the same CDR3. The V gene is TRBV28, the J gene TRBJ2-7, with TRBD1 identical over 8 bases. V lost 6 bases to trimming and J lost 3 bases; unmatched junction nucleotides: 7. CDR1 MDHEN and CDR2 SYDVKM come from the germline V gene. The CDR3 extends over 14 amino acids. This CDR3 reads CASSLTGASYEQYF. The DNA for the CDR3 is TGTGCCAGCAGCTTGACAGGGGCCAGCTACGAGCAGTACTTC. Full variable domain (rest looked up from reference TRBV28 and TRBJ2-7): DVKVTQSSRYLVKRTGEKVFLECVQDMDHENMFWYRQDPGLGLRLIYFSYDVKMKEKGDIPEGYSVSREKKERFSLILESASTNQTSMYLCASSLTGASYEQYFGPGTRLTVT.

The rearrangement links TRBV27 to TRBJ2-3, with TRBD1 matching 9 bases. The CDR3 loop spans 15 amino acids. Germline CDR1 is MNHEY and CDR2 is SMNVEV (reference sequence). V gave up 6 bases and J gave up 5 bases; unmatched junction bases: 9. The CDR3 DNA sequence: TGTGCCAGCAGGAACCGGGACAGGGTCAGAGATACGCAGTATTTT. This encodes CASRNRDRVRDTQYF.

The J gene is TRBJ2-7, the V gene TRBV6-1; D uncertain. Trimming removed 4 bases at V and 2 bases at J, with 12 bases between. The germline gives CDR1 MNHNS, CDR2 SASEGT. The CDR3 covers 14 residues. This CDR3 reads CASSGRLSTYEQYF. CDR3 coding DNA: TGTGCCAGCAGTGGGAGATTGTCGACCTACGAGCAGTACTTC.

The V and J genes are TRBV6-6 and TRBJ2-2; D tentatively reads TRBD1 or TRBD2 (5 bases each). CDR1 and CDR2 from the germline V gene are MNHNY and SVGAGI (reference sequence). The V gene lost 2 bases and the J gene lost 2 bases, with 6 bases spanning the gap. This CDR3 is built from 14 residues. CDR3: CASSYGGNTGELFF. DNA of the CDR3: TGTGCCAGCAGTTACGGGGGTAACACCGGGGAGCTGTTTTTT.

The chain recombines TRBV5-1 with TRBJ1-1; a weak D match, TRBD1 (5 bases). The CDR3 loop spans 14 amino acids. With 6 bases removed from V and 6 bases from J, the gap between germline ends came to 18 bases. Germline V gene data show CDR1 as SGHRS and CDR2 as YFSETQ. As DNA, the CDR3 is TGCGCCAGCACCTGGGAGGGGAAGTGGCCTGAAGCTTTCTTT. It specifies CASTWEGKWPEAFF.

This chain joins TRBV19 and TRBJ2-5; 7 bases line up with TRBD1. Losses at the gene ends were 5 bases for V and 2 bases for J; bases not matched to a gene: 8. Germline CDR1 and CDR2: LNHDA and SQIVND (reference sequence). This CDR3 is 15 amino acids long. CDR3 sequence: CASSFYRGHQETQYF. As DNA, the CDR3 is TGTGCCAGTAGTTTCTACAGGGGCCATCAAGAGACCCAGTACTTC.

Comments on this clone: The sample holds other DNA sequences that translate to the same CDR3. The rearrangement links TRBV27 to TRBJ2-7; 11 bases are shared with TRBD1. V dropped 4 bases and J dropped 1; count of bases not matched to a gene: 3. The CDR3 totals 15 residues. Germline assignment: CDR1 MNHEY and CDR2 SMNVEV (reference sequence). CDR3 sequence: CASSSGTGGSYEQYF. The DNA of the CDR3 is TGTGCCAGCAGTTCCGGGACAGGGGGGTCCTACGAGCAGTACTTC.

CDR3 protein: CASSSINSYNEQFF. The CDR3 DNA reads as TGTGCCAGCTCAAGCATTAACTCCTACAATGAGCAGTTCTTC. This chain joins TRBV6-6 and TRBJ2-1; D ambiguous. This CDR3 comprises 14 residues. V dropped 8 bases and J dropped 0 bases, with 11 bases sitting between them. Germline V gives CDR1 MNHNY, CDR2 SVGAGI (reference sequence).

For this clone: This same CDR3 is encoded by further DNA sequences in the sample. CDR3 coding DNA: TGTGCCAGCAGCGAGGGGTTAGCAGGGGATTACGAGCAGTACTTC. This sequence encodes CASSEGLAGDYEQYF. V usage is TRBV9 and J usage is TRBJ2-7; D perhaps matches TRBD1 (6 bases). There are 15 residues in the CDR3. The germline CDR1 and CDR2 sequences are SGDLS and YYNGEE. Between the trimmed V and J ends, which lost 3 bases and 4 bases, there was a span of 17 bases.

The CDR3 bases are TGCGCCAGCAGTGAGTCTGGGACAGGGGACGAGCAGTTCTTC. Translating gives CASSESGTGDEQFF. J is TRBJ2-1 and V is TRBV10-1, with 10 positions matching TRBD1. Per germline, CDR1 WNHNN and CDR2 SYGVQD (reference sequence). V was clipped by 0 bases and J by 10 bases; unmatched bases: 3. The CDR3 covers 14 residues.

The CDR3 protein is CASREPGQGTVTGSGQPQHF. Here the CDR3 DNA reads TGCGCCAGCAGGGAGCCGGGACAGGGGACGGTTACCGGAAGTGGTCAGCCCCAGCATTTT. The V and J genes are TRBV23-1 and TRBJ1-5; 10 nucleotides match TRBD1. TRBV23-1 is an open reading frame whose function is uncertain. The V gene end was trimmed by 6 bases and the J gene end by 6 bases; junction bases not matched to a gene: 23. This CDR3 has 20 residues.